These 30 T cell receptor beta chains came from one sample sequenced in a study of T cell repertoires in cytomegalovirus infection. TCRdb used MiXCR to reprocess the reads, holding one entry per CDR3 protein. The table lists approximately 630,000 distinct CDR3 sequences, roughly 24% of them singletons. Sequencing used CD8+ T cells from PBMCs. All receptors come from a human donor in good health (CMV status not recorded). Some clones in this sample may be carry-over from other donors' samples.

This clonotype was recorded many times. J is TRBJ2-3 and V is TRBV7-6, with 10 bases aligning to TRBD1. Germline CDR1 is SGHVS and CDR2 is FNYEAQ. This CDR3 comprises 14 residues. V was clipped by 5 bases and J by 5 bases; unmatched bases: 4. In DNA form, the CDR3 reads TGTGCCAGCAGCGGGACAGGGGCCATAGATACGCAGTATTTT. Protein sequence: CASSGTGAIDTQYF.

This clonotype was counted only a few times. V and J are TRBV28 and TRBJ1-3; 7 bases fit TRBD1. Per the germline V gene, CDR1 is MDHEN and CDR2 is SYDVKM. V was pared by 2 bases and J by 0 bases, with 4 bases of the junction left unmatched. The CDR3 covers 16 residues. In DNA, the CDR3 is TGTGCCAGCAGTTTACTCGCAGGGGGCTCTGGAAACACCATATATTTT. It yields the protein CASSLLAGGSGNTIYF. Variable domain in full (rest from reference TRBV28 and TRBJ1-3): DVKVTQSSRYLVKRTGEKVFLECVQDMDHENMFWYRQDPGLGLRLIYFSYDVKMKEKGDIPEGYSVSREKKERFSLILESASTNQTSMYLCASSLLAGGSGNTIYFGEGSWLTVV.

This clonotype was seen ten or more times. J is TRBJ1-6 and V is TRBV28, with D perhaps TRBD1 (5 bases). The CDR3 totals 16 residues. Trimming cost V 5 bases and J 4 bases, with 15 bases left between them. CDR1 MDHEN and CDR2 SYDVKM come from the germline V gene. CDR3: CASSIPPQGYNSPLHF. Written as DNA, the CDR3 is TGTGCCAGCAGTATCCCTCCTCAGGGTTATAATTCACCCCTCCACTTT.

This clonotype was found a few times. The rearrangement uses TRBV12-5 and TRBJ2-2; tentatively, D is TRBD1 (6 bases). This CDR3 region has 17 residues. CDR1 is LGHNT, CDR2 FRNRAP, per germline. V gave up 6 bases and J gave up 4 bases, with 21 bases separating them. CDR3 amino acids: CASGIRGLPPFTGELFF. The DNA for the CDR3 is TGTGCTAGTGGAATCAGGGGCCTACCTCCCTTCACCGGGGAGCTGTTTTTT.

This clonotype was observed a few times. V usage is TRBV6-2 or TRBV6-3 and J usage is TRBJ1-1; D not certain. The CDR3 loop spans 14 amino acids. V lost 6 bases and J lost 0, with 11 bases in between. Germline V gives CDR1 MNHEY, CDR2 SVGEGT. The CDR3 nucleotides read TGTGCCAGCAGCCGGGGATTGATGAACACTGAAGCTTTCTTT. Protein: CASSRGLMNTEAFF.

V is TRBV6-8 and J is TRBJ2-5; perhaps TRBD2 as D (6 bases). V dropped 2 bases and J dropped 5 bases, with 15 bases sitting between them. The CDR3 sequence is 15 residues long. The V gene's germline CDR1 is MNHGY and CDR2 SAAAGT. CDR3 nucleotides: TGTGCCAGCAGTTACGGGACTCCCGAGACGGAGACCCAGTACTTC. Its protein product is CASSYGTPETETQYF.

Regarding this clonotype: One junction end disagrees with the germline gene, perhaps due to a read error. The CDR3 DNA reads TGTGTCAGCAGCTTGGGGGAATTCAGACAGAGCTCCTACGAGCAGTACTTC. As protein: CVSSLGEFRQSSYEQYF. The J gene is TRBJ2-7, the V gene TRBV7-9; the D gene could be TRBD1 or TRBD2 (5 bases each). CDR1 and CDR2 from the germline V gene are SEHNR and FQNEAQ (reference sequence). This CDR3 region has 17 residues.

The chain recombines TRBV2 with TRBJ2-5; the D gene is possibly TRBD1 (5 bases). This CDR3 region has 15 residues. Trimming removed 4 bases at V and 3 bases at J, with 15 bases between. The germline V gene encodes CDR1 SNHLY and CDR2 FYNNEI. CDR3 DNA: TGTGCCAGCAGTGGTCCCCCGGGCAGGGAAGAGACCCAGTACTTC. This codes for CASSGPPGREETQYF. Drawing the rest from reference TRBV2 and TRBJ2-5, the complete variable domain is EPEVTQTPSHQVTQMGQEVILRCVPISNHLYFYWYRQILGQKVEFLVSFYNNEISEKSEIFDDQFSVERPDGSNFTLKIRSTKLEDSAMYFCASSGPPGREETQYFGPGTRLLVL.

This clonotype was seen ten or more times. The chain recombines TRBV7-8 with TRBJ2-1, with 10 bases aligning to TRBD2. Per germline, CDR1 SGHVS and CDR2 FQNEAQ. This CDR3 has 15 residues. V gave up 5 bases and J gave up 3 bases; unmatched junction bases: 4. CDR3: CASSPLAGVYNEQFF. As DNA, the CDR3 is TGTGCCAGCAGCCCGCTAGCGGGGGTCTACAATGAGCAGTTCTTC.

Of note for this clonotype: This may arise from a read error, as a much more abundant clone is one base away. V usage is TRBV12-3 or TRBV12-4 and J usage is TRBJ1-1; the D gene is possibly TRBD1 (6 bases). Trimming pared 7 bases from V and 2 bases from J, leaving 23 bases between. CDR3 size: 17 residues. CDR3 region: CASKMDSRATGNTEAFF. CDR3 nucleotide sequence: TGTGCCAGCAAAATGGACAGCCGAGCTACCGGCAACACTGAAGCTTTCTTT.

This clonotype was found a few times. The chain recombines TRBV7-9 with TRBJ2-7; 9 bases map to TRBD1. Germline CDR1 reads SEHNR; CDR2 reads FQNEAQ (reference sequence). Trimming cost V 5 bases and J 2 bases; bases outside gene matches: 4. The CDR3 consists of 14 residues. The CDR3: CASSPQGAPYEQYV. CDR3 coding DNA: TGTGCCAGCAGCCCACAGGGGGCTCCCTACGAGCAGTACGTC.

This clonotype appeared many times. The gene calls are TRBV24-1 and TRBJ2-3; D ambiguous. CDR3 length: 13 residues. The germline V and J ends were trimmed by 2 bases and 6 bases, with 8 bases remaining between them. Germline V gene sequence: CDR1 KGHDR, CDR2 SFDVKD. The CDR3 protein is CATSDSTGDTQYF. Here the CDR3 DNA reads TGTGCCACCAGTGATTCGACTGGGGATACGCAGTATTTT.

In DNA, the CDR3 is TGTGCCAGTATCCCGATGACGGGGGACACCGGGGAGCTGTTTTTT. It translates to CASIPMTGDTGELFF. This chain connects TRBV19 to TRBJ2-2; D is perhaps TRBD2 (6 bases). Germline V gives CDR1 LNHDA, CDR2 SQIVND (reference sequence). The CDR3 is 15 residues long. V was trimmed by 7 bases and J by 3 bases, leaving 15 bases between them.

The chain has TRBV27 and TRBJ1-5; D uncertain. The CDR3 spans 12 residues. Trimming removed 5 bases at V and 6 bases at J, with 8 bases between. Germline CDR1 and CDR2: MNHEY and SMNVEV (reference sequence). This CDR3 reads CASSPHSQPQHF. The CDR3 bases are TGTGCCAGCAGTCCCCATAGTCAGCCCCAGCATTTT.

As concerns this clonotype: Being one base from a much bigger clone, this may be a read error. V is TRBV7-6 and J is TRBJ1-2, with 9 bases fitting TRBD1. In germline, CDR1 is SGHVS, CDR2 FNYEAQ. There are 15 residues in the CDR3. CDR3 sequence (DNA): TGTGTCAGCAGCCGGGGACAGGGAGGAAACTATGGCTACACCTTC. As protein: CVSSRGQGGNYGYTF.

The chain joins TRBV28 to TRBJ2-4, with D unresolved. V was shortened by 7 bases and J by 5 bases, with 12 bases between the two germline ends. Germline CDR1 is MDHEN and CDR2 is SYDVKM. The CDR3 loop spans 13 amino acids. The CDR3 loop reads CASIGHPENIQYF. The CDR3 nucleotides are TGTGCCAGCATTGGGCACCCCGAAAACATTCAGTACTTC.

This clonotype was seen only a few times. This chain uses TRBV7-9 with TRBJ1-4; possible D gene TRBD1, 5 bases. This CDR3 region has 16 residues. The V end lost 6 bases, the J end lost 6 bases, and 20 bases lay between the germline ends. CDR1 and CDR2 from the germline V gene are SEHNR and FQNEAQ (reference sequence). CDR3 sequence (DNA): TGTGCCAGCAGGCAAGCGATCGGGGGTATAGATGAAAAACTGTTTTTT. It codes for CASRQAIGGIDEKLFF.

This clonotype was observed a few times. The chain couples TRBV6-2 or TRBV6-3 to TRBJ2-7; D not resolved. The CDR3 extends over 13 amino acids. Germline V gives CDR1 MNHEY, CDR2 SVGEGT. V shed 2 bases and J shed 7 bases, with 12 bases lying between them. The CDR3 DNA reads as TGTGCCAGCAGTTACGGTCAAGTTCGGGAGCAGTACGTC. Its translation is CASSYGQVREQYV.

Only a few counts were recorded for this clonotype. The chain uses TRBV28 and TRBJ2-2; 9 nucleotides align to TRBD1. This CDR3 comprises 14 residues. V trimming: 8 bases; J trimming: 1 base; junction bases outside the gene matches: 2. Germline CDR1 is MDHEN and CDR2 is SYDVKM. The CDR3 is CASWDRENTGELFF. In DNA form, the CDR3 reads TGTGCCAGCTGGGACAGGGAGAACACCGGGGAGCTGTTTTTT.

Of note for this clonotype: Being one base from a much bigger clone, this may be a read error. The chain combines TRBV12-3 or TRBV12-4 with TRBJ2-1, with TRBD2 identical over 7 bases. V trimming: 3 bases; J trimming: 7 bases; junction bases outside the gene matches: 9. CDR3 size: 15 residues. As DNA, the CDR3 is TGTGCCAGCAGTTTCGGAGTGGGGGGGGGGAATGAGCAGTTCTTC. It translates to CASSFGVGGGNEQFF.

This clonotype was recorded at least ten times. The chain couples TRBV28 to TRBJ2-1; D uncertain. CDR1 and CDR2 from the germline V gene are MDHEN and SYDVKM. Trimming took off 1 base at V and 10 bases at J, with 5 bases between the two ends. This CDR3 comprises 11 residues. DNA for the CDR3: TGTGCCAGCAGTTTATCTGTAGAGCAGTTCTTC. Amino acid sequence: CASSLSVEQFF.

This chain uses TRBV20-1 with TRBJ1-4; the D gene is possibly TRBD1 (5 bases). Germline CDR1 DFQATT, CDR2 SNEGSKA (reference sequence). Trimming stripped 0 bases from V and 7 bases from J, with 27 bases between. The length of the CDR3 is 19 residues. CDR3 DNA: TGCAGTGCTAGAGATCGGAGTTTGGTCTCCGGGACCGTCTCTGAAAAACTGTTTTTT. Amino acid sequence: CSARDRSLVSGTVSEKLFF.

This clonotype was picked up a small number of times. The chain combines TRBV28 with TRBJ1-4; a possible D gene is TRBD1 (5 bases). The germline gives CDR1 MDHEN, CDR2 SYDVKM. V lost 3 bases, J lost 0 bases, and 14 bases lay in between. The CDR3 length is 17 residues. The CDR3 DNA reads as TGTGCCAGCAGTTTCGACGCTCAAGGGGCAACTAATGAAAAACTGTTTTTT. It encodes CASSFDAQGATNEKLFF.

This clonotype has just a few counts. The CDR3 reads CASSLGSRPYEQYV. CDR3 nucleotides: TGTGCCAGCAGTTTAGGTAGCCGGCCCTACGAGCAGTACGTC. V is TRBV28 and J is TRBJ2-7; D not resolved. The CDR3 totals 14 residues. Germline CDR1 is MDHEN and CDR2 is SYDVKM. Trimming shortened V by 2 bases and J by 2 bases, and 10 bases separated the two germline ends.

V usage is TRBV9 and J usage is TRBJ1-4; 8 nucleotides align to TRBD1. The CDR3 contains 15 residues. V gave up 4 bases and J gave up 7 bases; unmatched junction bases: 9. Germline V lookup: CDR1 SGDLS, CDR2 YYNGEE. The CDR3 spells CASSLTGERIEKLFF. The CDR3 bases are TGTGCCAGCAGCTTGACAGGGGAAAGGATTGAAAAACTGTTTTTT.

Of note for this clonotype: A much bigger clone sits one base away, suggesting this may be a read error. No conserved phenylalanine or tryptophan ends this CDR3, so it is likely a read error. The genes are TRBV28 and TRBJ1-5, with D unclear. This CDR3 spans 14 amino acids. The V gene's germline CDR1 is MDHEN and CDR2 SYDVKM. Trimming removed 3 bases from V and 4 bases from J, with 10 bases in between. The DNA of the CDR3 is TGTGCCAGCAGTTTCCCGGGTATTAATCAGCCCCAGCATTAT. Translation: CASSFPGINQPQHY.

Points on this clonotype: A read error is possible here, since a much larger clone lies one base away. The gene calls are TRBV7-2 and TRBJ2-1; D possibly corresponds to TRBD2 (6 bases). Germline CDR1 SGHTA, CDR2 FQGNSA. This CDR3 is 13 amino acids long. The CDR3 spells CVSSPPSAVEQFF. The CDR3 DNA sequence: TGTGTCAGCAGCCCTCCTAGCGCTGTTGAGCAGTTCTTC.

As to this clonotype: At one boundary the junction diverges from the germline segment, which might be a read error. The chain has TRBV11-1 and TRBJ2-5; tentative D call: TRBD2 (6 bases). The CDR3 length is 14 residues. Germline CDR1 reads SGHAT; CDR2 reads FQDESV (reference sequence). The CDR3 is CASSLGGDGETRYF. The CDR3 DNA reads TGTGCCAGCAGCTTAGGCGGGGACGGAGAGACCCGGTACTTC.

Regarding this clonotype: One end of the junction is discordant with germline, which a read error may explain. The V gene is TRBV7-2, the J gene TRBJ2-3; the match to TRBD2 covers 11 bases. The CDR3 loop spans 15 amino acids. The V gene's germline CDR1 is SGHTA and CDR2 FQGNSA. The CDR3 loop is CVSSPSGGSTDKQYF. CDR3 DNA: TGTGTCAGCAGCCCTAGCGGGGGGAGCACAGATAAGCAGTATTTT.

In regard to this clonotype: This could be a read error, since a much larger clone is one nucleotide away. The V and J genes are TRBV28 and TRBJ2-1; D possibly matches TRBD1 or TRBD2 (6 bases each). Germline values: CDR1 MDHEN, CDR2 SYDVKM. This CDR3 has 14 residues. The CDR3 DNA reads TGTGCCAGCAATATCGGGGGCTCCAACAATGAGCAGTTCTTC. Its translation is CASNIGGSNNEQFF.